Included here is one TCR beta chain sequence, with context. The sample originates from a study of blood T cells in healthy people across ages. Trimming shortened V by 0 bases and J by 6 bases, and 8 bases separated the two germline ends. In germline, CDR1 is DFQATT, CDR2 SNEGSKA (reference sequence). CDR3 length: 12 amino acids. Sample-barcoded 5' priming and a J-beta primer mix drove a second PCR of roughly 7 to 11 cycles. TCRdb re-derived calls from the 5' RACE reads in MiXCR, one entry per CDR3 protein. The table has about 1.1 million distinct CDR3 sequences, 35% to 40% seen once; the top ten hold around 13%.

The receptor comes from a man between 18 and 35 years old in good health. The chain combines TRBV20-1 with TRBJ1-2, with D possibly being TRBD1 (5 bases). Sequenced input: blood. CDR3 nucleotide sequence: TGCAGTGCTAGAGATCGGGACGATGGCTACACCTTC. It translates to CSARDRDDGYTF.